The 21 T cell receptor beta chains below come from one sample, sequenced in a study of T-cell reconstitution after alpha-beta-depleted transplantation in children. Unique molecular identifiers were incorporated during preparation of the TCRbeta library. TCRdb passed the PCR reads through MiXCR, listing each CDR3 protein once. The table has 200,000 to 250,000 distinct CDR3 sequences, about 9.2% seen once. Specimen: PBMCs from the stem cell graft donor, collected from the stem cell graft. These receptors came from a human donor who donated a stem cell graft to a child with acute lymphoblastic leukemia.

The V gene is TRBV5-8, the J gene TRBJ1-5, with 10 positions matching TRBD1. The CDR3 loop spans 16 amino acids. CDR1 is SGHTS, CDR2 YDEGEE, per germline. The trim removed 4 bases at V and 2 bases at J, leaving 6 bases unmatched. CDR3 region: CASSGRQGARNQPQHF. In nucleotides, the CDR3 is TGTGCCAGCAGCGGTAGACAGGGGGCACGCAATCAGCCCCAGCATTTT.

The chain is built from TRBV15 and TRBJ2-7; 8 nucleotides line up with TRBD1. Trimming at V came to 1 base and at J to 3 bases, leaving 2 bases not matched to a gene. Germline CDR1 and CDR2: LNHNV and YYDKDF (reference sequence). CDR3 size: 14 residues. CDR3 nucleotide sequence: TGTGCCACCAGCAGAGGAGACAGGGGCTACGAGCAGTACTTC. Translation gives CATSRGDRGYEQYF.

The CDR3: CAISVWSYNEQFF. The DNA for the CDR3 is TGTGCCATCAGTGTCTGGTCCTACAATGAGCAGTTCTTC. The V call is TRBV10-3, the J call TRBJ2-1; D is unclear. V was trimmed by 4 bases and J by 1 base, leaving 5 bases between them. Germline V gives CDR1 ENHRY, CDR2 SYGVKD. This CDR3 comprises 13 residues.

This clonotype has at least ten counts. This chain links TRBV6-2 or TRBV6-3 with TRBJ2-5, with D hard to call. Trimming stripped 6 bases from V and 5 bases from J, with 13 bases between. The germline V gene encodes CDR1 MNHEY and CDR2 SVGEGT. There are 13 residues in the CDR3. Written as DNA, the CDR3 is TGTGCCAGCAGCACAAGACCAGAGGAGACCCAGTACTTC. Its protein is CASSTRPEETQYF.

The chain employs TRBV4-3 and TRBJ1-4; D perhaps matches TRBD1 (5 bases). CDR3 size: 15 residues. V lost 5 bases to trimming and J lost 4 bases, with 14 bases between them. Germline assignment: CDR1 LGHNA and CDR2 YSLEER. The CDR3 sequence: CASSYGGGNNEKLFF. CDR3 sequence (DNA): TGCGCCAGCAGCTATGGGGGAGGGAATAATGAAAAACTGTTTTTT.

This clonotype turned up a few times. This chain links TRBV2 with TRBJ2-2, with TRBD2 matching 7 bases. The CDR3 is made up of 14 amino acids. J was trimmed by 1 base and V by 4 bases; bases with no gene match: 0. Germline lookup yields CDR1 SNHLY and CDR2 FYNNEI. The DNA for the CDR3 is TGTGCCAGCAGTGCGGGGGGGAACACCGGGGAGCTGTTTTTT. Its protein is CASSAGGNTGELFF.

This chain connects TRBV7-2 to TRBJ2-7, with D possibly TRBD2 on 5 matching bases. Germline V gene data show CDR1 as SGHTA and CDR2 as FQGNSA. Trimming took off 5 bases at V and 4 bases at J, with 6 bases between the two ends. The length of the CDR3 is 11 residues. CDR3 region: CASSGLYEQYF. The DNA of the CDR3 is TGTGCCAGCAGCGGACTTTACGAGCAGTACTTC.

This clonotype was recorded at least ten times. The J gene is TRBJ1-2, the V gene TRBV12-3 or TRBV12-4, with a possible D match to TRBD1 (5 bases). The CDR3 has 14 residues. V shed 1 base and J shed 7 bases, with 13 bases lying between them. The chain's CDR3 is CASSLGGGRAGYTF. The CDR3 DNA follows: TGTGCCAGCAGTTTAGGGGGAGGCAGGGCTGGCTACACCTTC.

This chain joins TRBV10-2 and TRBJ2-5, with 8 bases identical to TRBD2. The germline CDR1 and CDR2 sequences are WSHSY and SAAADI. V lost 5 bases to trimming and J lost 2 bases; unmatched junction nucleotides: 16. This CDR3 is 18 amino acids long. The DNA of the CDR3 is TGCGCCAGCAGTAACGGTATTACTAGCGGAGCGAGGCAAGAGACCCAGTACTTC. It codes for CASSNGITSGARQETQYF.

The chain has TRBV20-1 and TRBJ2-7; 10 bases are shared with TRBD2. CDR3 length equals 13 residues. Germline loops: CDR1 DFQATT, CDR2 SNEGSKA (reference sequence). Unmatched junction bases numbered 7, after V lost 1 base and J lost 10 bases. DNA of the CDR3: TGCAGTGCTAGAGGGGTAGCGGGGGGTGAACAGTACTTC. Translation gives CSARGVAGGEQYF.

There are a few counts of this clonotype. The chain employs TRBV28 and TRBJ2-1; D tentatively reads TRBD1 or TRBD2 (5 bases each). CDR1 and CDR2 from the germline V gene are MDHEN and SYDVKM. V was clipped by 2 bases and J by 3 bases, with 14 bases between them. This CDR3 is built from 16 residues. CDR3 residues: CASSLNLGDVYNEQFF. In DNA, the CDR3 is TGTGCCAGCAGTTTAAACTTGGGGGACGTCTACAATGAGCAGTTCTTC.

This clonotype was found a few times. The chain couples TRBV21-1 to TRBJ1-2; the D call TRBD1 from the table was never checked on the DNA. TRBV21-1 is termed a pseudogene. This CDR3 contains 14 residues. The CDR3 sequence: CASSEGYRPRGYTF. The DNA for the CDR3 is TGTGCCAGCAGCGAAGGTTACAGGCCTCGCGGCTACACCTTC.

This clonotype was recorded a few times. The rearrangement joins TRBV7-8 to TRBJ2-1, with 13 bases aligning to TRBD2. Per germline, CDR1 SGHVS and CDR2 FQNEAQ. V shed 5 bases, J shed 6 bases, and the junction held 7 bases outside the gene matches. This CDR3 spans 16 amino acids. The DNA for the CDR3 is TGTGCCAGCAGCCCCCGACTAGCGGGGGGAGGCAATGAGCAGTTCTTC. This encodes CASSPRLAGGGNEQFF.

The table lists this clonotype with a few counts. The chain couples TRBV20-1 to TRBJ1-5; 7 bases match TRBD1. This CDR3 has 15 amino acids. Germline CDR1 and CDR2: DFQATT and SNEGSKA (reference sequence). Trimming took 4 bases from V and 7 from J; bases not matched to a gene: 13. In DNA form, the CDR3 reads TGCAGTGCTACCACCGGGACAGCCGCGGGACAGCCCCAGCATTTT. This encodes CSATTGTAAGQPQHF.

The rearrangement links TRBV7-2 to TRBJ2-7; tentative D call: TRBD2 (7 bases). V shed 6 bases and J shed 0 bases, with 18 bases lying between them. Per germline, CDR1 SGHTA and CDR2 FQGNSA. This CDR3 contains 16 residues. The CDR3 nucleotides read TGTGCCAGCAGTCTCGTCGGGGGGCCCCTCTCCTACGAGCAGTACTTC. Translation: CASSLVGGPLSYEQYF.

The gene calls are TRBV20-1 and TRBJ2-4, with 12 bases lining up with TRBD1. Per the germline V gene, CDR1 is DFQATT and CDR2 is SNEGSKA (reference sequence). The ends lost 4 bases at V and 11 bases at J; junction bases unmatched: 15. The CDR3 covers 16 residues. CDR3 loop: CSATTLTRDRGLLQYF. CDR3 DNA sequence: TGCAGTGCTACCACCCTGACCCGGGACAGGGGGCTACTTCAGTACTTC.

V is TRBV2 and J is TRBJ2-7, with D unresolved. The germline CDR1 and CDR2 sequences are SNHLY and FYNNEI. Deletions cut 3 bases from V and 13 bases from J, with 10 bases between. This CDR3 is built from 10 residues. The DNA for the CDR3 is TGTGCCAGCAGTGACCTCGGATTCTACTTC. The encoded protein is CASSDLGFYF.

This clonotype was recorded many times. This chain uses TRBV18 with TRBJ1-3, with TRBD1 as a possible D gene (5 bases). Germline CDR1 and CDR2: KGHSH and LQKENI. This CDR3 spans 14 amino acids. Trimming took 4 bases from V and 1 from J, leaving 8 bases between them. CDR3 in DNA: TGTGCCAGCTCACGGGGACTGTCTGGAAACACCATATATTTT. Its protein product is CASSRGLSGNTIYF.

The rearrangement uses TRBV10-3 and TRBJ1-5; TRBD1 matches at 10 bases. Per germline, CDR1 ENHRY and CDR2 SYGVKD. The CDR3 sequence is 14 residues long. Unmatched junction bases numbered 2, after V lost 3 bases and J lost 6 bases. CDR3 nucleotide sequence: TGTGCCATCAGTGAAGGACAGGGGGTTCAGCCCCAGCATTTT. As protein: CAISEGQGVQPQHF.

This rearrangement joins TRBV27 to TRBJ2-3; D gene unclear. This CDR3 comprises 16 residues. V lost 0 bases to trimming and J lost 6 bases, with 16 bases between them. Germline assignment: CDR1 MNHEY and CDR2 SMNVEV (reference sequence). The chain's CDR3 is CASSLSGPPWVDTQYF. The CDR3 DNA is TGTGCCAGCAGTTTATCGGGCCCGCCATGGGTGGATACGCAGTATTTT.

V and J are TRBV7-9 and TRBJ2-7; 9 bases align to TRBD1. This CDR3 is 16 amino acids long. Looked up from germline, CDR1 is SEHNR and CDR2 is FQNEAQ (reference sequence). Losses at the gene ends were 0 bases for V and 4 bases for J; bases not matched to a gene: 7. The CDR3 is CASSLAPGQGNYEQYF. CDR3 coding DNA: TGTGCCAGCAGCTTAGCCCCGGGACAGGGTAATTACGAGCAGTACTTC.